Below, 9 T cell receptor beta chains from the same sample are listed, as sequenced in a study of blood T cells in healthy people across ages. The use of a sample-barcoded 5' primer and a J-beta primer mix characterized a second PCR of 7 to 11 cycles. TCRdb re-derived calls from the 5' RACE reads in MiXCR, one entry per CDR3 protein. The sample has 750,000 to 850,000 distinct CDR3 sequences; around a quarter are singletons. The same data also contributed to another study, on T cells of mothers and their children.

The sequencing sample was made of blood. The receptor source for this set is a boy younger than 18 in good health.

On this clonotype itself: Germline is not matched at one junction end, which may reflect a read error. The rearrangement links TRBV5-1 to TRBJ2-5, with D perhaps TRBD1 (6 bases). This CDR3 region has 14 residues. Germline V gene lookup returns CDR1 SGHRS and CDR2 YFSETQ. The CDR3 reads CASTQADRSETQYF. The CDR3 DNA reads TGTGCCAGCACCCAGGCCGACAGGTCAGAGACCCAGTACTTC.

The chain recombines TRBV7-3 with TRBJ2-5; D is undetermined. With 0 bases removed from V and 1 base from J, the gap between germline ends came to 9 bases. Germline CDR1 SGHTA, CDR2 FQGTGA. The CDR3 is 15 amino acids. The CDR3 is CASSLTDSFQETQYF. The DNA of the CDR3 is TGTGCCAGCAGCTTAACCGATAGCTTCCAAGAGACCCAGTACTTC.

This clonotype has more than one count but fewer than ten. The rearrangement joins TRBV29-1 to TRBJ2-1; the match to TRBD2 covers 7 bases. The germline V gene encodes CDR1 SQVTM and CDR2 ANQGSEA. The J segment lost 0 bases and the V segment lost 6 bases, leaving 5 bases of the junction unmatched. There are 14 residues in the CDR3. The CDR3 sequence is CSVLLATSYNEQFF. For the CDR3, the DNA is TGCAGCGTACTACTAGCGACCTCCTACAATGAGCAGTTCTTC.

For this clonotype: A read error may account for a junction end that differs from germline. The chain carries TRBV20-1 and TRBJ2-4; TRBD2 might be the D (5 bases). The CDR3 length is 16 residues. Germline CDR1 and CDR2: DFQATT and SNEGSKA (reference sequence). Here the CDR3 DNA reads TGCAGTGCCAGAGGGTCAGGAGGTCGGGCCAAAAACATTCAGTACTTC. Translating gives CSARGSGGRAKNIQYF.

The chain combines TRBV7-6 with TRBJ2-5, with TRBD1 identical over 7 bases. The closer fit of TRBJ2-7 to the DNA end suggests the J call may be wrong. The CDR3 contains 14 residues. Germline V CDR1 and CDR2: SGHVS, FNYEAQ. CDR3 loop: CASSLGQLNYEQYF. The CDR3 DNA is TGTGCCAGCAGCTTGGGACAGCTGAACTACGAGCAGTACTTC.

The CDR3 sequence is CASSLYRPGHEQFF. The CDR3 DNA is TGTGCCAGCAGCTTATATCGGCCCGGCCATGAGCAGTTCTTC. V gene TRBV7-2 combines with J gene TRBJ2-1; D gene uncertain. Trimming shortened V by 2 bases and J by 8 bases, and 13 bases separated the two germline ends. Germline CDR1 is SGHTA and CDR2 is FQGNSA. The CDR3 spans 14 residues.

The chain links TRBV25-1 to TRBJ1-5; maybe TRBD1 (5 bases). This CDR3 is 15 amino acids long. The germline V and J ends were trimmed by 1 base and 0 bases, with 7 bases remaining between them. CDR1 and CDR2 from the germline V gene are MGHDK and SYGVNS. The CDR3 loop is CASSESGNSNQPQHF. In nucleotides, the CDR3 is TGTGCCAGCAGTGAATCAGGGAATAGCAATCAGCCCCAGCATTTT.

V gene TRBV14 combines with J gene TRBJ2-7; D possibly corresponds to TRBD2 (5 bases). This CDR3 spans 15 amino acids. Germline CDR1 SGHDN, CDR2 FVKESK. Trimming pared 0 bases from V and 6 bases from J, leaving 15 bases between. The CDR3 DNA reads as TGTGCCAGCAGCCAAGATCCGGGAAGCCTAGGCGAGCAGTACTTC. The encoded protein is CASSQDPGSLGEQYF. The whole variable domain, filled in from reference TRBV14 and TRBJ2-7, reads EAGVTQFPSHSVIEKGQTVTLRCDPISGHDNLYWYRRVMGKEIKFLLHFVKESKQDESGMPNNRFLAERTGGTYSTLKVQPAELEDSGVYFCASSQDPGSLGEQYFGPGTRLTVT.

As concerns this clonotype: The missing conserved phenylalanine or tryptophan at the end of this CDR3 makes a read error likely. The DNA is omitted, as the CDR3 cannot be located on it reliably, and the CDR3 follows TCRdb's listing. The V gene is TRBV20-1, the J gene TRBJ2-7; the D call of TRBD1 is as the table states it, not checked on the DNA. Inclusive of both ends, the CDR3 amounts to 9 amino acids. Germline lookup yields CDR1 DFQATT and CDR2 SNEGSKA (reference sequence). The CDR3 sequence: CSATPPGRL.